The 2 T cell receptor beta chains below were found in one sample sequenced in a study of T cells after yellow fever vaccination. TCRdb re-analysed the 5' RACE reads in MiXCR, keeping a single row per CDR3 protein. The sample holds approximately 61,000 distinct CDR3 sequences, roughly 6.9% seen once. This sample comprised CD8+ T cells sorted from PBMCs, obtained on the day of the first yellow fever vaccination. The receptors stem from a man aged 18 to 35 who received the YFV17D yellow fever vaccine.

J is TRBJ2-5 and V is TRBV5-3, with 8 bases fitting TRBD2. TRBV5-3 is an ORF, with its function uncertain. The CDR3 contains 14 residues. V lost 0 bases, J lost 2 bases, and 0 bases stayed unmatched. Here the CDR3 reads CARSLASGQETQYF. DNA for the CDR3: TGTGCCAGAAGCTTGGCTAGCGGGCAAGAGACCCAGTACTTC.

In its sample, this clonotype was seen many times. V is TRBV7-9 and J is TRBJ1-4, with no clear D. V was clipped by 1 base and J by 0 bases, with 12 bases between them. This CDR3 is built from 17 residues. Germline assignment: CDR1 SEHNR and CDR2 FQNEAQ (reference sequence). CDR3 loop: CASSLVMAAPTNEKLFF. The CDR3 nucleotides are TGTGCCAGCAGCTTAGTGATGGCAGCTCCAACTAATGAAAAACTGTTTTTT.